Below are 18 T cell receptor beta chains sequenced from a single sample in a study of blood T cell repertoires in COVID-19 (dated by TCRdb to 2020 to 2022). To prepare the library, the immunoSEQ multiplex PCR assay was applied. TCRdb holds this immuneACCESS table with in-frame rearrangements only. Some clones are missing; in checked studies, unresolved V genes explain under half, and the rest has no known cause. The sample table lists 250,000 to 300,000 clones, roughly 83% of them with a count of one. Jointly, the top ten make up roughly 4.6% of the sample. Material for sequencing was peripheral blood. These receptors all stem from a man in his 60s who had recovered from COVID-19.

The chain joins TRBV29-1 to TRBJ1-1, with a weak D call TRBD1 (5 bases). Germline-derived CDR1 and CDR2 are SQVTM and ANQGSEA. The CDR3 extends over 12 amino acids. The ends were cut back, 7 bases at V and 3 bases at J, with 12 bases in the middle. CDR3 protein: CSASGSYTEAFF. The CDR3 DNA follows: TGCAGCGCCTCAGGGTCCTACACTGAAGCTTTCTTT.

J is TRBJ2-5 and V is TRBV3-1 (or the pseudogene TRBV3-2); the match to TRBD1 covers 7 bases. From germline, CDR1 is LGHDT and CDR2 YNNKEL (reference sequence). V lost 3 bases and J lost 1; bases outside the gene matches: 5. The CDR3 runs 15 residues. CDR3 in amino acids: CASSHRRQGQETQYF. The DNA of the CDR3 is TGTGCCAGCAGCCATAGAAGACAGGGCCAAGAGACCCAGTACTTC.

V usage is TRBV15 and J usage is TRBJ2-5; TRBD2 might be the D (5 bases). Germline assignment: CDR1 LNHNV and CDR2 YYDKDF (reference sequence). CDR3 size: 16 residues. V was shortened by 0 bases and J by 5 bases, with 16 bases between the two germline ends. The CDR3 sequence is CATSRDTLGRGETQYF. In nucleotides, the CDR3 is TGTGCCACCAGCAGAGATACCTTGGGTAGAGGGGAGACCCAGTACTTC.

V gene TRBV18 combines with J gene TRBJ2-7, with D hard to call. Germline CDR1 KGHSH, CDR2 LQKENI. The CDR3 spans 13 residues. V gave up 0 bases and J gave up 4 bases, with 7 bases separating them. The CDR3 spells CASSPPYGYEQYF. The CDR3 DNA is TGTGCCAGCTCACCACCGTACGGTTACGAGCAGTACTTC.

The V call is TRBV6-5, the J call TRBJ1-5; 9 nucleotides align to TRBD1. The CDR3 extends over 14 amino acids. Per germline, CDR1 MNHEY and CDR2 SVGAGI. J lost 7 bases, V lost 5 bases, and 6 bases had no gene match. CDR3 DNA sequence: TGTGCCAGCAGTACAGGGGGCCGATGGCAGCCCCAGCATTTT. As protein: CASSTGGRWQPQHF.

The V and J genes are TRBV5-8 and TRBJ2-5; 8 bases line up with TRBD2. Unmatched junction bases numbered 10, after V lost 1 base and J lost 5 bases. The CDR3 runs to 16 residues. Germline CDR1 reads SGHTS; CDR2 reads YDEGEE. This CDR3 is CASSLFGRDTAETQYF. The CDR3 DNA follows: TGTGCCAGCAGCTTGTTCGGGAGGGACACCGCGGAGACCCAGTACTTC.

This chain links TRBV2 with TRBJ2-3, with 13 bases identical to TRBD2. The germline V gene encodes CDR1 SNHLY and CDR2 FYNNEI. The ends lost 5 bases at V and 5 bases at J; junction bases unmatched: 7. This CDR3 region has 16 residues. CDR3 coding DNA: TGTGCCAGCAGTCGTACTAGCGGGAGGGCCTTAGATACGCAGTATTTT. Translating it yields CASSRTSGRALDTQYF.

This chain uses TRBV5-6 with TRBJ1-2; 10 positions match TRBD1. Trimming cost V 7 bases and J 3 bases; bases outside gene matches: 12. The CDR3 consists of 16 residues. Germline CDR1 and CDR2: SGHDT and YYEEEE. CDR3 sequence: CASEKTGQGVYYGYTF. The CDR3, as DNA: TGTGCCAGCGAAAAAACCGGACAGGGGGTGTACTATGGCTACACCTTC.

The chain is built from TRBV30 and TRBJ2-2; D gene uncertain. Germline CDR1 is GTSNPN and CDR2 is SVGIG (reference sequence). This CDR3 has 14 amino acids. V was pared by 0 bases and J by 2 bases, with 7 bases between. The CDR3 DNA sequence: TGTGCCTGGAGTGTTGGCAGAAACACCGGGGAGCTGTTTTTT. Encoded protein: CAWSVGRNTGELFF.

The gene calls are TRBV6-2 or TRBV6-3 and TRBJ2-5; D uncertain. Trimming took 5 bases from V and 5 from J, leaving 12 bases between them. The length of the CDR3 is 13 residues. The germline V gene encodes CDR1 MNHEY and CDR2 SVGEGT. CDR3: CASSTTTTETQYF. The DNA for the CDR3 is TGTGCCAGCAGTACCACTACCACCGAGACCCAGTACTTC.

This chain links TRBV29-1 with TRBJ2-3; 10 positions agree with TRBD2. After removal of 7 bases from V and 0 bases from J, the junction contained 4 bases not matched to a gene. Germline lookup yields CDR1 SQVTM and CDR2 ANQGSEA. The CDR3 runs 14 residues. DNA for the CDR3: TGCAGCGAGATGGGACTAGCGAGCACAGATACGCAGTATTTT. It codes for CSEMGLASTDTQYF.

The rearrangement links TRBV30 to TRBJ2-7; a possible D gene is TRBD2 (6 bases). The CDR3 consists of 16 residues. The germline V gene has CDR1 GTSNPN and CDR2 SVGIG (reference sequence). The V and J ends lost 2 bases and 2 bases respectively, with 19 bases between them. The CDR3 DNA follows: TGTGCCTGGAGTAGAGGTGGAGGCGGGGCTACCTACGAGCAGTACTTC. Amino acids: CAWSRGGGGATYEQYF. Full variable domain (missing parts from reference TRBV30 and TRBJ2-7): SQTIHQWPATLVQPVGSPLSLECTVEGTSNPNLYWYRQAAGRGLQLLFYSVGIGQISSEVPQNLSASRPQDRQFILSSKKLLLSDSGFYLCAWSRGGGGATYEQYFGPGTRLTVT.

The chain is built from TRBV2 and TRBJ2-1; D is unresolved. Germline V gives CDR1 SNHLY, CDR2 FYNNEI. The CDR3 extends over 15 amino acids. Trimming took 1 base from V and 7 from J, leaving 14 bases between them. CDR3 nucleotides: TGTGCCAGCAGTGAAGACTCCCATCCCAGGAATGAGCAGTTCTTC. Protein sequence: CASSEDSHPRNEQFF.

The chain carries TRBV10-1 and TRBJ2-3, with 12 positions matching TRBD1. Germline V gene sequence: CDR1 WNHNN, CDR2 SYGVQD (reference sequence). J was trimmed by 5 bases and V by 7 bases; bases with no gene match: 4. This CDR3 is 14 amino acids long. Here the CDR3 reads CASTGTGGEDTQYF. The CDR3 coding sequence is TGCGCCAGCACTGGGACAGGGGGCGAAGATACGCAGTATTTT.

The gene calls are TRBV2 and TRBJ1-5, with TRBD1 as a possible D gene (5 bases). V gave up 5 bases and J gave up 6 bases, with 14 bases separating them. CDR1 and CDR2 (germline): SNHLY, FYNNEI. The CDR3 has 14 residues. The CDR3 DNA follows: TGTGCCAGCAGTACCACAGGAATGGGTCAGCCCCAGCATTTT. It is translated as CASSTTGMGQPQHF.

The V gene is TRBV5-6, the J gene TRBJ2-3; 11 bases match TRBD2. The J segment lost 1 base and the V segment lost 4 bases, leaving 14 bases of the junction unmatched. Germline V lookup: CDR1 SGHDT, CDR2 YYEEEE. CDR3 size: 19 residues. The CDR3 here is CASSRIRLAGGSGTDTQYF. The CDR3 bases are TGTGCCAGCAGCCGGATCAGGCTAGCGGGGGGATCGGGCACAGATACGCAGTATTTT.

The J gene is TRBJ2-7, the V gene TRBV7-9, with D possibly matching TRBD2 (7 bases). Germline loops: CDR1 SEHNR, CDR2 FQNEAQ (reference sequence). This CDR3 has 15 amino acids. Trimming took 5 bases from V and 2 from J, leaving 16 bases between them. The CDR3 protein is CASSATGGQTYEQYF. CDR3 DNA sequence: TGTGCCAGCAGCGCAACCGGGGGGCAGACCTACGAGCAGTACTTC.

This chain joins TRBV28 and TRBJ1-1, with 8 bases matching TRBD1. The CDR3 has 14 amino acids. V was clipped by 5 bases and J by 2 bases; unmatched bases: 4. Per the germline V gene, CDR1 is MDHEN and CDR2 is SYDVKM. CDR3 amino acids: CASSRTGRNTEAFF. CDR3 nucleotides: TGTGCCAGCAGTCGGACAGGGAGAAACACTGAAGCTTTCTTT.